This T cell receptor (beta chain) is drawn from a study of T cells in Graves' hyperthyroidism and ophthalmopathy. Germline lookup yields CDR1 MNHNS and CDR2 SASEGT. V was pared by 6 bases and J by 5 bases, with 11 bases of the junction left unmatched. This CDR3 has 15 amino acids. From RNA transcripts, TCR beta CDR3 regions were amplified. TCR CDR3 underwent first-round RT-PCR with the HTBI primer set. MiXCR was run by TCRdb on the multiplex PCR reads, yielding one entry per CDR3 protein. The sample has roughly 640,000 distinct CDR3 sequences; approximately 15% are singletons. In its sample, this clonotype was seen a few times.

The V call is TRBV6-1, the J call TRBJ1-2; 8 bases are shared with TRBD1. Sequencing was performed on blood. The source of this sequence is a woman aged 40 to 50 with Graves' ophthalmopathy. The CDR3 here is CASREIGQGDYGYTF. In nucleotides, the CDR3 is TGTGCCAGCAGGGAAATCGGACAGGGAGATTATGGCTACACCTTC.